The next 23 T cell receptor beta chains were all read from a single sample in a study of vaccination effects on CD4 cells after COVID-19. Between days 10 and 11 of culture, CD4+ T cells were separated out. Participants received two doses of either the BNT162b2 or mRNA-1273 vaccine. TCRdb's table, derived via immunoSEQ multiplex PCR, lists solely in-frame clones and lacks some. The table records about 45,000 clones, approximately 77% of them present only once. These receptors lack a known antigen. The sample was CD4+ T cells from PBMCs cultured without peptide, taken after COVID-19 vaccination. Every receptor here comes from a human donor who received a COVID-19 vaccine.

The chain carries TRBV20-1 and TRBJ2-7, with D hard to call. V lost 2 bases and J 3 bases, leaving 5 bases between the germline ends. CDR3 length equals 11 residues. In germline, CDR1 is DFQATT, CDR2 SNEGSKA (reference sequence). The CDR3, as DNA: TGCAGTGCTAGAATGATCTACGAGCAGTACTTC. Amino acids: CSARMIYEQYF.

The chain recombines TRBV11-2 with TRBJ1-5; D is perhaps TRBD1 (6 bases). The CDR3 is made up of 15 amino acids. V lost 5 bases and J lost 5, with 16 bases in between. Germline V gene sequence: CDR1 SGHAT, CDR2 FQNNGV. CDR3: CASSLTLGADQPQHF. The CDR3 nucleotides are TGTGCCAGCAGCCTGACTCTGGGGGCTGATCAGCCCCAGCATTTT.

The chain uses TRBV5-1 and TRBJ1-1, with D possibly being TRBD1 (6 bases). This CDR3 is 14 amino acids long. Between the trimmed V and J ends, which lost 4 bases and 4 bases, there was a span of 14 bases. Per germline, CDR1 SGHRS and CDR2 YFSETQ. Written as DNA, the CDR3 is TGCGCCAGCAGCATCAGACAGGAGGTCACTGAAGCTTTCTTT. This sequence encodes CASSIRQEVTEAFF. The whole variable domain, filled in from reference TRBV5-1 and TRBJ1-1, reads KAGVTQTPRYLIKTRGQQVTLSCSPISGHRSVSWYQQTPGQGLQFLFEYFSETQRNKGNFPGRFSGRQFSNSRSEMNVSTLELGDSALYLCASSIRQEVTEAFFGQGTRLTVV.

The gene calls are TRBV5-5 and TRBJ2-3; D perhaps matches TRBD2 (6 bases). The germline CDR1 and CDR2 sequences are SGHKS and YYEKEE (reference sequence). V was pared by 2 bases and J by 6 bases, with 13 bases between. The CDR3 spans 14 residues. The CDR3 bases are TGTGCCAGCAGCTTAGGCGGACGGGGGGATACGCAGTATTTT. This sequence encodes CASSLGGRGDTQYF. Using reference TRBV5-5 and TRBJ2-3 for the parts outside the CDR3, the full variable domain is DAGVTQSPTHLIKTRGQQVTLRCSPISGHKSVSWYQQVLGQGPQFIFQYYEKEERGRGNFPDRFSARQFPNYSSELNVNALLLGDSALYLCASSLGGRGDTQYFGPGTRLTVL.

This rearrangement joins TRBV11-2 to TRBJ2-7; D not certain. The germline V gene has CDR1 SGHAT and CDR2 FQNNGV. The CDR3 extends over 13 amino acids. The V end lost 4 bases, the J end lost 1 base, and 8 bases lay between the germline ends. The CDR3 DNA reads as TGTGCCAGCAGCTCTGTTTGGTCCTACGAGCAGTACTTC. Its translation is CASSSVWSYEQYF. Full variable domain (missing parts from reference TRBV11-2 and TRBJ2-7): EAGVAQSPRYKIIEKRQSVAFWCNPISGHATLYWYQQILGQGPKLLIQFQNNGVVDDSQLPKDRFSAERLKGVDSTLKIQPAKLEDSAVYLCASSSVWSYEQYFGPGTRLTVT.

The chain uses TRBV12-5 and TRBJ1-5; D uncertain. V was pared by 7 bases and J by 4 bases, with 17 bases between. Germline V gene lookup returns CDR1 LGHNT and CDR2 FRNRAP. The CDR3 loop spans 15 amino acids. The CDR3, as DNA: TGTGCTAGTGCCGCCTTGGGAGGGTTAAATCAGCCCCAGCATTTT. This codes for CASAALGGLNQPQHF.

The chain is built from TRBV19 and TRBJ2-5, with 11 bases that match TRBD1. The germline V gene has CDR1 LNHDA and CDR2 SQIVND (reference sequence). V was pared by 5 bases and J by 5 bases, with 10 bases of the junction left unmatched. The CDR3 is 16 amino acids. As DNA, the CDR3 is TGTGCCAGTAGTGCCCGGGACAGGGGGTCATGGGAGACCCAGTACTTC. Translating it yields CASSARDRGSWETQYF.

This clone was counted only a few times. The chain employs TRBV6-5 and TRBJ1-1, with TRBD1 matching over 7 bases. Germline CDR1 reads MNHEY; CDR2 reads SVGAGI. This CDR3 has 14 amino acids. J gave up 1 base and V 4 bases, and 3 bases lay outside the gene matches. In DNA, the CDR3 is TGTGCCAGCAGTTCCAGGGGGGAGAACACTGAAGCTTTCTTT. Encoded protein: CASSSRGENTEAFF.

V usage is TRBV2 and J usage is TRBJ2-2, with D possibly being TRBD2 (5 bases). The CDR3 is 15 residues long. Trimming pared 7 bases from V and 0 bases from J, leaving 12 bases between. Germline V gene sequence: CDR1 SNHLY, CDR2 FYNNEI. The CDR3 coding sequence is TGTGCCAGCACCCCTGACGGGGCGAACACCGGGGAGCTGTTTTTT. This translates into CASTPDGANTGELFF.

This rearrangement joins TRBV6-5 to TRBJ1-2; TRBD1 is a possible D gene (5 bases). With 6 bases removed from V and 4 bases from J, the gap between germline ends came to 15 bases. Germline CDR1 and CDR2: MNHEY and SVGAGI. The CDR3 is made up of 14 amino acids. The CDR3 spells CASRGGRGGYGYTF. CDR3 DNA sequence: TGTGCCAGCAGGGGAGGACGGGGCGGCTATGGCTACACCTTC.

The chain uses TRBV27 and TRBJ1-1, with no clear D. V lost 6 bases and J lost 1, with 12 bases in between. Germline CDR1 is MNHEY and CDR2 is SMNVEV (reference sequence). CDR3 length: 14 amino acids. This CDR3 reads CASRFDLGNTEAFF. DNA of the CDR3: TGTGCCAGCAGGTTCGACTTGGGGAACACTGAAGCTTTCTTT.

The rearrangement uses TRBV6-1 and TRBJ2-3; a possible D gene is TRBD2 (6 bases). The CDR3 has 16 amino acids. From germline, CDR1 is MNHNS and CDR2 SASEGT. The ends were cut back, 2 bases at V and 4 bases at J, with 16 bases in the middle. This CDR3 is CASSENPGGASDTQYF. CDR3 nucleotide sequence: TGTGCCAGCAGTGAAAATCCCGGCGGGGCCTCAGATACGCAGTATTTT.

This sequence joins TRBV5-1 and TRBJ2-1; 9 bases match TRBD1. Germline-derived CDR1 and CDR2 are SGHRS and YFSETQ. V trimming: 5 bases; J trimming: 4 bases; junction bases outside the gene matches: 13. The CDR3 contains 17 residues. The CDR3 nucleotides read TGCGCCAGCAGTCTAATACAGGGGGCCCGGGCGTACAATGAGCAGTTCTTC. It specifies CASSLIQGARAYNEQFF.

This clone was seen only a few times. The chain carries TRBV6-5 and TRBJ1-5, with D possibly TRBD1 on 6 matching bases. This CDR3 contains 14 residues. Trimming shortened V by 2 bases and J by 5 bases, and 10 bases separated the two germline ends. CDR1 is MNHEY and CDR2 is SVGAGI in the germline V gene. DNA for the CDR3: TGTGCCAGCAGTTACGCAGGGGCGGATCAGCCCCAGCATTTT. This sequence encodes CASSYAGADQPQHF.

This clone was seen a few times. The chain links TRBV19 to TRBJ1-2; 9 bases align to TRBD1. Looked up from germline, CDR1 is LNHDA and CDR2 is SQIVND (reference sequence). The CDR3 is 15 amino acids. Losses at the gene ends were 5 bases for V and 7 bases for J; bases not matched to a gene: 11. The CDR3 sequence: CASSLSRGQGFGYTF. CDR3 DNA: TGTGCCAGTAGTCTTTCCCGGGGACAGGGCTTTGGCTACACCTTC.

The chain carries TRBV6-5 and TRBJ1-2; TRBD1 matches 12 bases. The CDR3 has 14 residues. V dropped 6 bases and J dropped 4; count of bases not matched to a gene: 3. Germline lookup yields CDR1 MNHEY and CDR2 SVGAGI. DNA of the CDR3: TGTGCCAGCAGAACGGGACAGGGGGCCTATGGCTACACCTTC. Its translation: CASRTGQGAYGYTF.

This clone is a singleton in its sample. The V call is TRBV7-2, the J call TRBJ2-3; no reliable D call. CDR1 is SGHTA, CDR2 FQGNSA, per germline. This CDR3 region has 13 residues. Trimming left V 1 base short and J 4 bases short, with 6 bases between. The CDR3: CASSLVRADTQYF. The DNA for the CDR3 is TGTGCCAGCAGCTTAGTACGGGCAGATACGCAGTATTTT.

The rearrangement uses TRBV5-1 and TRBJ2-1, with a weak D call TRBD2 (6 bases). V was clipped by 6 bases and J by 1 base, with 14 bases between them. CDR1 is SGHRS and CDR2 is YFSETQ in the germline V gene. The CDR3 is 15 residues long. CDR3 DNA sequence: TGCGCCAGCAAGAAGGGACTTCTTTCCTACAATGAGCAGTTCTTC. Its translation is CASKKGLLSYNEQFF.

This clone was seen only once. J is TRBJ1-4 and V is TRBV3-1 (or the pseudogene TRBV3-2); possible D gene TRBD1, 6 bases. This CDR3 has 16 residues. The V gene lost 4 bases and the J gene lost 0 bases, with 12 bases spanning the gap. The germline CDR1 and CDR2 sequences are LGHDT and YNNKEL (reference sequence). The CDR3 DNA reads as TGTGCCAGCAGCCCTTGGGACACAGCAACTAATGAAAAACTGTTTTTT. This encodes CASSPWDTATNEKLFF.

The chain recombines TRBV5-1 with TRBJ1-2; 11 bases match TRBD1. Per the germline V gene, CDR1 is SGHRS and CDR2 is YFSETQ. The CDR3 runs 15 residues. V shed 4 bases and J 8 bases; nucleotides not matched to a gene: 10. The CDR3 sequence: CASSTMGQGEGGYTF. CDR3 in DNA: TGCGCCAGCAGCACAATGGGACAGGGGGAAGGCGGCTACACCTTC.

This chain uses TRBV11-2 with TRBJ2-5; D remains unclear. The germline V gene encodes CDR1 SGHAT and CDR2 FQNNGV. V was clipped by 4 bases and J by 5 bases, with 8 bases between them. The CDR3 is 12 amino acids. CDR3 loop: CASSSLLETQYF. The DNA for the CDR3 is TGTGCCAGCAGCTCACTTCTGGAGACCCAGTACTTC.

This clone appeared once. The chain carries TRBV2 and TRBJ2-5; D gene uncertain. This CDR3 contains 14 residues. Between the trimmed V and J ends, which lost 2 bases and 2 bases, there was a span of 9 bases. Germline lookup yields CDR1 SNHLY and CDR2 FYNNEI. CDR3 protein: CASSELWGQETQYF. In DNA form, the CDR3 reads TGTGCCAGCAGTGAACTATGGGGACAAGAGACCCAGTACTTC.

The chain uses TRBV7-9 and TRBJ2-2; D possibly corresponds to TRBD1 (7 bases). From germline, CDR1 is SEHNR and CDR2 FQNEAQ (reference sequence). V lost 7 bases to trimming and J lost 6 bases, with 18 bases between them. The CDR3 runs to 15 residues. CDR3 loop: CASTKQGGLPGELFF. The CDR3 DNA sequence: TGTGCCAGCACCAAGCAGGGGGGTTTACCCGGGGAGCTGTTTTTT.